These T cell receptor beta chains were read from a single sample in a study of blood T cell repertoires in COVID-19. The assay was immunoSEQ multiplex PCR, and TCRdb's table has in-frame clones only and misses some. Here the sample spans just under 90,000 clones, about two thirds being singletons. The sequenced material came from peripheral blood. Every receptor here comes from an elderly woman with acute or convalescent COVID-19. CDR3s include the opening cysteine and the closing phenylalanine or tryptophan. The size entry is marked missing in some rows and otherwise reads once, few, many or a size class.

abundance	v_gene	j_gene	CDR3aa
.	TRBV27	TRBJ1-2	CASSYSGGRYGYTF
.	TRBV2	TRBJ1-1	CASSEWKDLNTEAFF
once	TRBV19	TRBJ2-2	CATGQNTGELFF
.	TRBV6-2/TRBV6-3	TRBJ1-1	CASSYALGGADTEAFF
.	TRBV4-2	TRBJ1-2	CASSQETGSNYGYTF
.	TRBV6-5	TRBJ2-7	CASSYISDSYEQYF
.	TRBV12-2	TRBJ1-1	CASYRRHLPNTEAFF
.	TRBV5-1	TRBJ2-3	CASSFLAGGLPDTQYF
.	TRBV7-2	TRBJ1-6	CASSLGDERARSYNSPLHF
.	TRBV9	TRBJ1-6	CASRATGDAYNSPLHF
.	TRBV7-9	TRBJ1-2	CASSQTGYTYGYTF
.	TRBV6-6	TRBJ1-5	CASRPENGQGSQPQHF
.	TRBV12-3/TRBV12-4	TRBJ2-7	CASSLYFYEQYF
.	TRBV24-1	TRBJ1-2	CATSDSHMGLGYGYTF
.	TRBV19	TRBJ1-2	CASSIGGSNYGYTF
.	TRBV28	TRBJ1-5	CASSSSRGLQSQHF
.	TRBV5-1	TRBJ2-7	CASSLAGASYEQYF
.	TRBV6-5	TRBJ2-1	CASSQQGYNEQFF
.	TRBV10-3	TRBJ1-1	CAISPATVNTEAFF
.	TRBV30	TRBJ1-1	CAWIPGQGSSQAFF
.	TRBV7-9	TRBJ1-4	CAAGAEGEKLFF
.	TRBV7-2	TRBJ2-7	CASRTSGISYEQYF
.	TRBV4-1	TRBJ1-2	CASSQGSDRAEGYTF
.	TRBV4-1	TRBJ2-5	CASSSDPGAQETQYF
once	TRBV18	TRBJ1-6	CASSPRDTDSPLHF
.	TRBV5-1	TRBJ1-6	CASSLAGTGYSPLHF
.	TRBV30	TRBJ1-1	CASKQGALPEAFF
.	TRBV6-5	TRBJ1-3	CASAARSGNTIYF
.	TRBV7-8	TRBJ2-6	CASSSMALFSGANVLTF
many	TRBV5-6	TRBJ2-5	CASSSNPQPTETQYF
.	TRBV18	TRBJ1-2	CASSPTARGGYTF
.	TRBV7-2	TRBJ1-4	CASRRDRATNEKLFF
.	TRBV9	TRBJ2-2	CASSVGGSGELFF
.	TRBV7-2	TRBJ2-7	CASNHGHSYEQYF
.	TRBV19	TRBJ1-1	CASRQSLNTEAFF
.	TRBV3-1/TRBV3-2	TRBJ2-5	CASSQPGGGAGTQYF
.	TRBV6-5	TRBJ1-2	CASSYSPGRVGTF
.	TRBV19	TRBJ1-2	CASSINLDSDYGYTF
.	TRBV18	TRBJ1-1	CASSPPVGWGDTEAFF
.	TRBV5-1	TRBJ1-1	CASSLAPQGEAFF
.	TRBV18	TRBJ1-6	CASSPDINSPLHF
.	TRBV19	TRBJ1-2	CASSSRQGNNGYTF
once	TRBV5-8	TRBJ2-2	CASSSPGLVVIGELFF
.	TRBV14	TRBJ2-3	CASSQDRVITDTQYF
.	TRBV18	TRBJ2-7	CASSLGTGLQYF
.	TRBV18	TRBJ2-5	CASSPPEGQGRETQYF
once	TRBV2	TRBJ1-1	CASSPLGQGTEAFF
.	TRBV4-1	TRBJ1-2	CASSPGEGGNYGYTF
.	TRBV6-2/TRBV6-3	TRBJ1-4	CASSSIEDGKLFF
.	TRBV12-3/TRBV12-4	TRBJ2-1	CASSRADDNEQFF
.	TRBV5-8	TRBJ1-1	CASSSGDAPRNTEAFF
.	TRBV11-3	TRBJ2-5	CASSSQYQETQYF
.	TRBV10-3	TRBJ2-2	CAISEPPAGELFF
.	TRBV19	TRBJ2-3	CASSQLATRYF
.	TRBV5-1	TRBJ2-5	CASSLSVGSQETQYF
once	TRBV12-3/TRBV12-4	TRBJ1-3	CASSLGNTIYF
.	TRBV4-3	TRBJ1-2	CASSVITGYNYGYTF
.	TRBV7-2	TRBJ2-5	CASSLRLAGGPFVETQYF
.	TRBV5-1	TRBJ1-1	CASSLEPGTGYTEAFF
.	TRBV18	TRBJ1-1	CASSPPRGLNTEAFF